One and the same sample provided the 28 T cell receptor beta chains below, sequenced in a study of human T cells and chemical hapten exposure. Time point reported: patch test 2, 6 weeks after DPC sensitization. Treatment denoted: therapeutic diphenylcyclopropenone sensitization with weekly scalp DPC. TCRdb fed the RACE reads into MiXCR, producing one record per CDR3 protein. The sample records tens of thousands of distinct CDR3 sequences, approximately 10% being singletons. The sample consisted of whole blood, taken in connection with sensitization to the hapten diphenylcyclopropenone (DPC). The source is a man aged 35 to 55 with alopecia areata. Some clones in this sample may be carry-over from other donors' samples.

The J gene is TRBJ2-7, the V gene TRBV20-1; 10 bases fit TRBD1. This CDR3 spans 13 amino acids. Unmatched junction bases numbered 6, after V lost 6 bases and J lost 4 bases. Germline V gives CDR1 DFQATT, CDR2 SNEGSKA (reference sequence). The CDR3 sequence: CSAYPGQGYEQYV. The CDR3, as DNA: TGCAGTGCGTATCCGGGACAGGGGTACGAGCAGTACGTC.

This clonotype was detected many times. This chain links TRBV14 with TRBJ2-3; D possibly corresponds to TRBD2 (5 bases). Germline CDR1 is SGHDN and CDR2 is FVKESK. This CDR3 comprises 14 residues. The V end was cut by 0 bases, the J end by 4 bases, with 8 bases between. In DNA, the CDR3 is TGTGCCAGCAGCCAAGAGCTAGCTTCAGATACGCAGTATTTT. Residues: CASSQELASDTQYF.

This chain links TRBV10-3 with TRBJ2-3, with 8 bases matching TRBD2. This CDR3 comprises 16 residues. The V segment lost 3 bases and the J segment 0 bases; nucleotides outside the gene matches: 5. Germline V gives CDR1 ENHRY, CDR2 SYGVKD. CDR3 nucleotide sequence: TGTGCCATCAGTGACCAGACTAGCGACAGCACAGATACGCAGTATTTT. Its translation is CAISDQTSDSTDTQYF.

This clonotype was recorded a few times. The V gene is TRBV6-2 or TRBV6-3, the J gene TRBJ2-3; D call uncertain. Germline CDR1 is MNHEY and CDR2 is SVGEGT. The CDR3 is 13 residues long. The V and J ends lost 10 bases and 1 base respectively, with 12 bases between them. Written as DNA, the CDR3 is TGTGCCATCGGCACCATCGGCACAGATACGCAGTATTTT. It translates to CAIGTIGTDTQYF.

The chain carries TRBV6-1 and TRBJ2-3, with a weak D call TRBD2 (6 bases). The CDR3 loop spans 12 amino acids. The V gene lost 1 base and the J gene lost 9 bases, with 8 bases spanning the gap. Germline CDR1 is MNHNS and CDR2 is SASEGT. CDR3 sequence: CASSEGGETQYF. The CDR3 region has the DNA TGTGCCAGCAGTGAAGGGGGGGAAACGCAGTATTTT.

This clonotype showed up just a few times. This sequence joins TRBV29-1 and TRBJ2-7; D gene unclear. V was clipped by 5 bases and J by 0 bases, with 11 bases between them. This CDR3 has 13 amino acids. Germline V gene lookup returns CDR1 SQVTM and CDR2 ANQGSEA. The CDR3 protein is CSVLPRSSYEQYF. DNA for the CDR3: TGCAGCGTTCTCCCCAGGAGCTCCTACGAGCAGTACTTC.

The chain recombines TRBV19 with TRBJ1-1; weak D call: TRBD1 (6 bases). V shed 3 bases and J shed 6 bases, with 14 bases lying between them. CDR1 is LNHDA and CDR2 is SQIVND in the germline V gene (reference sequence). The CDR3 is made up of 14 amino acids. CDR3 nucleotide sequence: TGTGCCAGTAGTATCCTGACAGGTCCCTCTGAAGCTTTCTTT. Protein product: CASSILTGPSEAFF.

The chain is built from TRBV10-3 and TRBJ2-7; D is ambiguous. Between the trimmed V and J ends, which lost 3 bases and 2 bases, there was a span of 14 bases. CDR1 is ENHRY and CDR2 is SYGVKD in the germline V gene. The CDR3 is 15 residues long. The CDR3 nucleotides are TGTGCCATCAGTGACGACCCGCTGGGTCCCTACGAGCAGTACTTC. Protein: CAISDDPLGPYEQYF.

The table lists this clonotype with a count of one. CDR3 nucleotides: TGTGCCACCAGTGGGGTCGGGCAAGAGACCCAGTACTTC. Amino acid sequence: CATSGVGQETQYF. The chain is built from TRBV24-1 and TRBJ2-5; D is ambiguous. Germline loops: CDR1 KGHDR, CDR2 SFDVKD. This CDR3 comprises 13 residues. V was cut by 5 bases and J by 2 bases, with 8 bases left in between.

There are a few counts of this clonotype. The CDR3 is CASIKKTGPGAEAFF. The CDR3 region has the DNA TGTGCCAGCATTAAAAAGACAGGCCCGGGAGCTGAAGCTTTCTTT. This chain links TRBV6-2 or TRBV6-3 with TRBJ1-1, with D perhaps matching TRBD1 (6 bases). The CDR3 consists of 15 residues. Germline V gene sequence: CDR1 MNHEY, CDR2 SVGEGT. Trimming pared 7 bases from V and 6 bases from J, leaving 21 bases between.

This sequence joins TRBV7-9 and TRBJ2-7; a weak D match, TRBD2 (5 bases). From germline, CDR1 is SEHNR and CDR2 FQNEAQ (reference sequence). Trimming shortened V by 5 bases and J by 7 bases, and 15 bases separated the two germline ends. This CDR3 has 13 amino acids. The CDR3 region is CASSPRNTGEQYF. CDR3 sequence (DNA): TGTGCCAGCAGCCCTCGTAATACGGGGGAGCAGTACTTC.

The chain links TRBV6-2 or TRBV6-3 to TRBJ2-3; 8 bases line up with TRBD2. The ends lost 2 bases at V and 4 bases at J; junction bases unmatched: 11. Germline V gene data show CDR1 as MNHEY and CDR2 as SVGEGT. There are 17 residues in the CDR3. CDR3 DNA sequence: TGTGCCAGCAGTTACCTACCAGGCGGGAGGTACTCAGATACGCAGTATTTT. Its translation is CASSYLPGGRYSDTQYF.

V and J are TRBV12-3 or TRBV12-4 and TRBJ1-4, with a possible D match to TRBD1 (6 bases). The CDR3 runs 14 residues. V lost 2 bases to trimming and J lost 6 bases, with 10 bases between them. In nucleotides, the CDR3 is TGTGCCAGCAGTTTATTCAGGGGAGATGAAAAACTGTTTTTT. This gives the protein CASSLFRGDEKLFF.

The chain employs TRBV29-1 and TRBJ2-7, with 9 bases matching TRBD1. V was pared by 2 bases and J by 2 bases, with 10 bases of the junction left unmatched. The CDR3 length is 16 residues. The germline CDR1 and CDR2 sequences are SQVTM and ANQGSEA. This CDR3 is CSVEIRDRVTTYEQYF. In DNA form, the CDR3 reads TGCAGCGTTGAAATTCGGGACAGGGTGACTACCTACGAGCAGTACTTC.

The rearrangement links TRBV12-3 or TRBV12-4 to TRBJ1-4; 11 bases align to TRBD1. The CDR3 is 16 amino acids. V gave up 5 bases and J gave up 3 bases; unmatched junction bases: 5. CDR3 nucleotide sequence: TGTGCCAGCAGTCCGGGGGGACAGGGGGCTAATGAAAAACTGTTTTTT. As protein: CASSPGGQGANEKLFF.

This clonotype was detected a few times. The gene calls are TRBV6-1 and TRBJ1-1; D perhaps matches TRBD1 (6 bases). Per the germline V gene, CDR1 is MNHNS and CDR2 is SASEGT. Trimming cost V 5 bases and J 5 bases, with 15 bases left between them. This CDR3 is 14 amino acids long. The CDR3 here is CASSRQQGWTEAFF. CDR3 nucleotides: TGTGCCAGCAGTAGACAACAGGGATGGACTGAAGCTTTCTTT.

In its sample, this clonotype was seen many times. In DNA, the CDR3 is TGCAGCGTTGAAACCGATAGCGCGTATTTT. Translated, it gives CSVETDSAYF. This chain joins TRBV29-1 and TRBJ2-3; TRBD2 might be the D (5 bases). Trimming removed 2 bases at V and 14 bases at J, with 11 bases between. Looked up from germline, CDR1 is SQVTM and CDR2 is ANQGSEA. This CDR3 comprises 10 residues.

In its sample, this clonotype is large. The CDR3 protein is CASSQGPPGTEAFF. CDR3 nucleotide sequence: TGTGCCAGCAGCCAAGGACCCCCGGGCACTGAAGCTTTCTTT. The rearrangement joins TRBV14 to TRBJ1-1, with no clear D. This CDR3 contains 14 residues. With 1 base removed from V and 4 bases from J, the gap between germline ends came to 10 bases. The germline gives CDR1 SGHDN, CDR2 FVKESK.

This chain uses TRBV5-4 with TRBJ2-3; TRBD2 matches 7 bases. J gave up 10 bases and V 3 bases, and 14 bases lay outside the gene matches. The CDR3 is 15 residues long. The germline CDR1 and CDR2 sequences are SGHNT and YYREEE (reference sequence). CDR3 in amino acids: CASSYGTIIQDAQYF. The CDR3 nucleotides read TGTGCCAGCAGCTACGGGACTATTATTCAGGATGCGCAGTATTTT.

This clonotype was seen ten or more times. V usage is TRBV4-3 and J usage is TRBJ2-1; possibly TRBD2 for D (6 bases). Germline V gives CDR1 LGHNA, CDR2 YSLEER. The CDR3 spans 13 residues. Trimming took 1 base from V and 6 from J, leaving 7 bases between them. In nucleotides, the CDR3 is TGCGCCAGCAGCCAAGGGACTACCAATGAGCAGTTCTTC. Encoded protein: CASSQGTTNEQFF.

The rearrangement uses TRBV7-8 and TRBJ1-1; 9 nucleotides agree with TRBD1. V shed 4 bases, J shed 4 bases, and the junction held 7 bases outside the gene matches. The CDR3 contains 15 residues. Germline values: CDR1 SGHVS, CDR2 FQNEAQ. The CDR3 region has the DNA TGTGCCAGCAGCTGGTTGGGACAGGGAGGCACTGAAGCTTTCTTT. Translated, it gives CASSWLGQGGTEAFF.

This clonotype was counted a few times. The chain combines TRBV13 with TRBJ1-2, with unresolved D. Trimming pared 1 base from V and 8 bases from J, leaving 14 bases between. Germline CDR1 PRHDT, CDR2 FYEKMQ (reference sequence). The CDR3 runs to 14 residues. CDR3 bases: TGTGCCAGCAGCTTAGCGGAACAGCTGCCGGGCTACACCTTC. This translates into CASSLAEQLPGYTF. Based on the CDR3 plus reference TRBV13 and TRBJ1-2, the full variable domain is AAGVIQSPRHLIKEKRETATLKCYPIPRHDTVYWYQQGPGQDPQFLISFYEKMQSDKGSIPDRFSAQQFSDYHSELNMSSLELGDSALYFCASSLAEQLPGYTFGSGTRLTVV.

This chain joins TRBV6-1 and TRBJ1-2; 8 bases are shared with TRBD1. Germline CDR1 and CDR2: MNHNS and SASEGT. The CDR3 covers 13 residues. The V segment lost 5 bases and the J segment 9 bases; nucleotides outside the gene matches: 8. In DNA, the CDR3 is TGTGCCAGCAGTCCGGACAGGGTGGTTCGCTACACCTTC. It translates to CASSPDRVVRYTF.

This clonotype occurred many times. V is TRBV27 and J is TRBJ1-1; 7 bases align to TRBD1. Germline loops: CDR1 MNHEY, CDR2 SMNVEV (reference sequence). V trimming: 2 bases; J trimming: 5 bases; junction bases outside the gene matches: 8. This CDR3 contains 15 residues. CDR3 nucleotide sequence: TGTGCCAGCAGTTTAACAGGGGACGGGAGGACTGAAGCTTTCTTT. Its translation is CASSLTGDGRTEAFF.

The V and J genes are TRBV12-3 or TRBV12-4 and TRBJ1-2; D is undetermined. The CDR3 is 17 amino acids. Trimming pared 4 bases from V and 1 base from J, leaving 19 bases between. CDR3 nucleotides: TGTGCCAGCAGTTCAGCCAGTAGGACCCTTGATAACTATGGCTACACCTTC. Amino acids: CASSSASRTLDNYGYTF.

The CDR3 bases are TGCAGCGTTTCTAACAGGGGATGGGGGGCCAAAAACATTCAGTACTTC. As protein: CSVSNRGWGAKNIQYF. The rearrangement links TRBV29-1 to TRBJ2-4; TRBD1 aligns across 7 bases. V lost 5 bases, J lost 1 base, and 11 bases stayed unmatched. Germline values: CDR1 SQVTM, CDR2 ANQGSEA. The CDR3 is made up of 16 amino acids.

V and J are TRBV12-3 or TRBV12-4 and TRBJ1-5; D is perhaps TRBD1 (5 bases). V was cut by 5 bases and J by 7 bases, with 15 bases left in between. There are 14 residues in the CDR3. The CDR3 loop reads CASSMTEVGQPQHF. The CDR3 nucleotides read TGTGCCAGCAGTATGACAGAAGTTGGACAGCCCCAGCATTTT.

This clonotype was seen at least ten times. This sequence joins TRBV5-6 and TRBJ1-6, with TRBD1 matching 7 bases. The CDR3 has 14 residues. Germline CDR1 reads SGHDT; CDR2 reads YYEEEE. J lost 9 bases, V lost 0 bases, and 3 bases had no gene match. CDR3 amino acids: CASSLERGLSPLHF. The CDR3 coding sequence is TGTGCCAGCAGCTTGGAGAGGGGGCTTTCACCCCTCCACTTT.